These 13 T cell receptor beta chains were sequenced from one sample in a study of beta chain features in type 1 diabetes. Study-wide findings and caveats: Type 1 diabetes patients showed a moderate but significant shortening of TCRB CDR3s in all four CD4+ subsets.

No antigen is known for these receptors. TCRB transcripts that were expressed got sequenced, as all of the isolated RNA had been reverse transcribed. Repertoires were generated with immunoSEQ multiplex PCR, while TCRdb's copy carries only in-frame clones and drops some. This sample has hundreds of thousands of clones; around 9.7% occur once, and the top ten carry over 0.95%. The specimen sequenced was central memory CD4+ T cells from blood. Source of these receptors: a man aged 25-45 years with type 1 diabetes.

The CDR3 sequence: CASRPRGSSEAFF. CDR3 nucleotides: TGTGCCAGCAGGCCGCGGGGATCTTCTGAAGCTTTCTTT. The chain couples TRBV6-6 to TRBJ1-1; no definite D call. Trimming cost V 6 bases and J 6 bases, with 14 bases left between them. Germline CDR1 is MNHNY and CDR2 is SVGAGI (reference sequence). The CDR3 totals 13 residues.

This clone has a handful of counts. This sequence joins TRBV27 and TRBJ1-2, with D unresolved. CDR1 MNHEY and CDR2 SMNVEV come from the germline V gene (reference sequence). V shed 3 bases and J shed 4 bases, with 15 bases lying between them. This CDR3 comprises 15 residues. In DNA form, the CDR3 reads TGTGCCAGCAGTTTGGGTGGCAGAAGGACCTATGGCTACACCTTC. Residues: CASSLGGRRTYGYTF.

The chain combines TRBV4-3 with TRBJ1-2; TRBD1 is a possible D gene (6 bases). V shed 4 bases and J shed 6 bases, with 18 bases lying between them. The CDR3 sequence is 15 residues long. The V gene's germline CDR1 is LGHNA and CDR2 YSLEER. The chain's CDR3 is CASSPLGGGLNGYTF. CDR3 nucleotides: TGCGCCAGCAGCCCCCTCGGGGGGGGGCTGAATGGCTACACCTTC.

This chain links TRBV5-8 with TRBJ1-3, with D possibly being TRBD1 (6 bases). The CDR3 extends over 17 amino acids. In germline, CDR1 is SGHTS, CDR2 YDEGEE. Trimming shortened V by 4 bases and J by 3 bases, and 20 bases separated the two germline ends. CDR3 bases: TGTGCCAGCAGCCCATTACAGGGAAGCGGCGTTGGAAACACCATATATTTT. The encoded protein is CASSPLQGSGVGNTIYF. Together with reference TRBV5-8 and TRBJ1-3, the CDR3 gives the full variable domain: EAGVTQSPTHLIKTRGQQATLRCSPISGHTSVYWYQQALGLGLQFLLWYDEGEERNRGNFPPRFSGRQFPNYSSELNVNALELEDSALYLCASSPLQGSGVGNTIYFGEGSWLTVV.

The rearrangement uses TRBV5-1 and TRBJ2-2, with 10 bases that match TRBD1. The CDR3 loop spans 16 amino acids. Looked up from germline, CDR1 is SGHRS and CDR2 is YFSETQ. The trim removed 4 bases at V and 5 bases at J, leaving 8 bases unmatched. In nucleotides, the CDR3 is TGCGCCAGCAGCGAATCGACAGGGGGCCGGACCGGGGAGCTGTTTTTT. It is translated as CASSESTGGRTGELFF.

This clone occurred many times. The CDR3 loop is CASIPRRQGGDTQYF. The CDR3 DNA is TGTGCCAGCATCCCTCGCCGGCAGGGAGGGGATACGCAGTATTTT. V and J are TRBV28 and TRBJ2-3; 7 bases line up with TRBD2. V gave up 7 bases and J gave up 6 bases; unmatched junction bases: 13. The CDR3 is 15 residues long. From germline, CDR1 is MDHEN and CDR2 SYDVKM.

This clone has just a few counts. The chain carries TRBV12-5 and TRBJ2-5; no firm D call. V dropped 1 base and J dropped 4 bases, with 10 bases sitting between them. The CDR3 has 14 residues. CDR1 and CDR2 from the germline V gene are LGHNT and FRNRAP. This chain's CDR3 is CASGLAVGPETQYF. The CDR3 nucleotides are TGTGCTAGTGGTTTGGCCGTTGGGCCAGAGACCCAGTACTTC.

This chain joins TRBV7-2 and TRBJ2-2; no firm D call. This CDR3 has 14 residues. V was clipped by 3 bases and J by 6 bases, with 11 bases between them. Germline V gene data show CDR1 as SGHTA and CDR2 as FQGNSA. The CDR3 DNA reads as TGTGCCAGCAGCTTTCAAAAGGAAGCCGGGGAGCTGTTTTTT. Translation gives CASSFQKEAGELFF.

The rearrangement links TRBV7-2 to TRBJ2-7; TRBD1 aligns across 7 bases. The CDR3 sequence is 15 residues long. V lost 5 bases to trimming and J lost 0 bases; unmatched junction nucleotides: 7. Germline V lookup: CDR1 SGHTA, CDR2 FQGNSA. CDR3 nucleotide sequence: TGTGCCAGCAGCCCCTCCGGGACAGTCTCCTACGAGCAGTACTTC. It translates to CASSPSGTVSYEQYF.

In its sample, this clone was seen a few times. DNA for the CDR3: TGTGCCAGCAGTGCGGGGACAGGGGGCGCGGGCCCCGGGGAGCTGTTTTTT. It codes for CASSAGTGGAGPGELFF. The V gene is TRBV2, the J gene TRBJ2-2; 12 bases match TRBD1. The germline CDR1 and CDR2 sequences are SNHLY and FYNNEI. V lost 4 bases to trimming and J lost 6 bases; unmatched junction nucleotides: 9. CDR3 size: 17 residues.

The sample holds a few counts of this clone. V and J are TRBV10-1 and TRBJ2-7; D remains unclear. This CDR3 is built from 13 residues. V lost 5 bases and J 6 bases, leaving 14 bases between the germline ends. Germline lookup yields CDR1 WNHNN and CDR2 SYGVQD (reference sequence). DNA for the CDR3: TGCGCCAGCAGTAGTTGGGCAGTTGGCGAGCAGTACTTC. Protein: CASSSWAVGEQYF.

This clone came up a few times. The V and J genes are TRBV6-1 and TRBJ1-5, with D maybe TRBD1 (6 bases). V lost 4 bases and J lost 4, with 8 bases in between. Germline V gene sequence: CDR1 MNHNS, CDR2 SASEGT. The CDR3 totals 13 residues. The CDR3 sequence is CASSGQDNQPQHF. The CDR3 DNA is TGTGCCAGCAGTGGACAGGATAATCAGCCCCAGCATTTT.

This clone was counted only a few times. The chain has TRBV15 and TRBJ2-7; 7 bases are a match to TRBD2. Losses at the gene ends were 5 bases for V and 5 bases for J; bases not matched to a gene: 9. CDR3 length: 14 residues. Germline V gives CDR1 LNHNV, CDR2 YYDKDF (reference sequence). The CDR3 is CATSAIGGINEQYF. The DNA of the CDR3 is TGTGCCACCAGCGCAATCGGGGGGATAAACGAGCAGTACTTC. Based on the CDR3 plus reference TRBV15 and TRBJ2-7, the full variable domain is DAMVIQNPRYQVTQFGKPVTLSCSQTLNHNVMYWYQQKSSQAPKLLFHYYDKDFNNEADTPDNFQSRRPNTSFCFLDIRSPGLGDTAMYLCATSAIGGINEQYFGPGTRLTVT.